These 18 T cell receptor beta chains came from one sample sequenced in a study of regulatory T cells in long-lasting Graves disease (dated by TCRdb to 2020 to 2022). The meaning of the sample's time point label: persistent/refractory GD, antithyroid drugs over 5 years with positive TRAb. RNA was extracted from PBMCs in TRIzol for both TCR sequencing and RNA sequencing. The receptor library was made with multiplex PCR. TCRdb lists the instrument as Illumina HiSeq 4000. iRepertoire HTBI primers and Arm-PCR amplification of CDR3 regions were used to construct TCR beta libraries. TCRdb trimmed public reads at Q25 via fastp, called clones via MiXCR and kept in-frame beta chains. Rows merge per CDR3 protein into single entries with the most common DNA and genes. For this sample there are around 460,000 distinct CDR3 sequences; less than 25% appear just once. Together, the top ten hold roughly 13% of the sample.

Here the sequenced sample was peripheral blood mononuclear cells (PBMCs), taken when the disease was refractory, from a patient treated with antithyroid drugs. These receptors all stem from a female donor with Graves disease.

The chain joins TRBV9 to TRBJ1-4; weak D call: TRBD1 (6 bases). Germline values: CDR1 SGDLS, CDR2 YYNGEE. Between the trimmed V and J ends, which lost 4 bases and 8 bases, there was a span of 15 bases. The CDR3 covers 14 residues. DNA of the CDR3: TGTGCCAGCAGCCCCCGGTCTACAGGGGAAAAACTGTTTTTT. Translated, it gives CASSPRSTGEKLFF.

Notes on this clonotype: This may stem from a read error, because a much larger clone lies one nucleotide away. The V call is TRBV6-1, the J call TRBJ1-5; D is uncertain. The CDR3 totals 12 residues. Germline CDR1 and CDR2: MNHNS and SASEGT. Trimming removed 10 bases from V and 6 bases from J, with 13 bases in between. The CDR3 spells CANKEAGQPQHF. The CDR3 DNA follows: TGTGCCAACAAAGAGGCCGGTCAGCCCCAGCATTTT.

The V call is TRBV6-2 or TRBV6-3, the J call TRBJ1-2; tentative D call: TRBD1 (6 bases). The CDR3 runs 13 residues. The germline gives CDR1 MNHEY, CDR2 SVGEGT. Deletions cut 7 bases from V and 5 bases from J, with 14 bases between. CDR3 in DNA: TGTGCCAGCACCGGGGGGCGCGGATATGGCTACACCTTC. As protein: CASTGGRGYGYTF.

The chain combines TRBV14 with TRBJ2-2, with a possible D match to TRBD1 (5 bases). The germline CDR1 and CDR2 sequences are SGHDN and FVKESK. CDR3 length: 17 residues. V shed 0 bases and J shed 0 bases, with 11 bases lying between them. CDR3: CASSQEVDSPNTGELFF. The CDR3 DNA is TGTGCCAGCAGCCAAGAAGTAGACAGCCCGAACACCGGGGAGCTGTTTTTT.

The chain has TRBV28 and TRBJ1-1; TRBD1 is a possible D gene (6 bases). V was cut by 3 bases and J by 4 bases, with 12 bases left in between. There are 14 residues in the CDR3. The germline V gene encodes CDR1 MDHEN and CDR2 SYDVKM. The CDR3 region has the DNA TGTGCCAGCAGTTTTAACAGGGAGACCACTGAAGCTTTCTTT. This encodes CASSFNRETTEAFF.

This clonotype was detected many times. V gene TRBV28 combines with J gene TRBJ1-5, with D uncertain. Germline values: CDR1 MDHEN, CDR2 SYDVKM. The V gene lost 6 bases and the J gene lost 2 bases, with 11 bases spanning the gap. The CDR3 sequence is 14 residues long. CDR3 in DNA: TGTGCCAGCAGAGTCCCTGGGGGCAATCAGCCCCAGCATTTT. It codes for CASRVPGGNQPQHF.

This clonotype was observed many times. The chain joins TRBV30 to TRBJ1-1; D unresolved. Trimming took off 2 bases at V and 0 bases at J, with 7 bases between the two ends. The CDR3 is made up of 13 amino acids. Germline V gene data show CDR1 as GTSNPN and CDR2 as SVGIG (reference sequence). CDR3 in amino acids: CAWSRSMNTEAFF. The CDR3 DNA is TGTGCCTGGAGTCGCAGCATGAACACTGAAGCTTTCTTT.

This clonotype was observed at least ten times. Written as DNA, the CDR3 is TGTGCCAGCGGTACGAGGGGGAGCAATCAGCCCCAGCATTTT. Encoded protein: CASGTRGSNQPQHF. The rearrangement uses TRBV2 and TRBJ1-5; D might be TRBD1 (6 bases). The CDR3 runs 14 residues. V was clipped by 8 bases and J by 1 base, with 12 bases between them. Germline CDR1 SNHLY, CDR2 FYNNEI.

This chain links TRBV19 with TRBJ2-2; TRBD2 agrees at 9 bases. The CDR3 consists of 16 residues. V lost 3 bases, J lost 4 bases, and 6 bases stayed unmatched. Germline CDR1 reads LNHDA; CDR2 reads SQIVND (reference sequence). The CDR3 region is CASSMPTSGGTGELFF. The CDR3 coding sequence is TGTGCCAGTAGTATGCCGACTAGCGGAGGCACCGGGGAGCTGTTTTTT.

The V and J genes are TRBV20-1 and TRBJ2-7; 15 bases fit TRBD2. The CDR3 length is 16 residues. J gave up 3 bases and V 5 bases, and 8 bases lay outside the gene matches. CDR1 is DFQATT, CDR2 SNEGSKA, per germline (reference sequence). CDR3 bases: TGCAGTGCTTACGACCTGGGACTAGCGGGGGGCTACGAGCAGTACTTC. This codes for CSAYDLGLAGGYEQYF.

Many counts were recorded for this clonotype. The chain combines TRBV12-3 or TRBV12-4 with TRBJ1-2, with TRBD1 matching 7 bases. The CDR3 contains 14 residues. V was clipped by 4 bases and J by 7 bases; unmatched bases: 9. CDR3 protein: CASSSREGAGGYTF. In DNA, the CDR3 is TGTGCCAGCAGTTCTAGGGAGGGGGCCGGTGGCTACACCTTC.

This chain's CDR3 is CASSFERGGDTEAFF. CDR3 DNA: TGTGCCAGCAGCTTTGAAAGGGGGGGGGACACTGAAGCTTTCTTT. This chain uses TRBV7-2 with TRBJ1-1, with D possibly matching TRBD1 (6 bases). The CDR3 has 15 residues. Germline CDR1 SGHTA, CDR2 FQGNSA. Trimming took 3 bases from V and 3 from J, leaving 14 bases between them.

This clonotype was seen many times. CDR3: CASSLQAGEETQYF. As DNA, the CDR3 is TGTGCCAGCAGCTTACAAGCGGGAGAAGAGACCCAGTACTTC. The chain employs TRBV7-3 and TRBJ2-5, with TRBD2 matching over 8 bases. After removal of 2 bases from V and 3 bases from J, the junction contained 2 bases not matched to a gene. The CDR3 totals 14 residues. Germline loops: CDR1 SGHTA, CDR2 FQGTGA.

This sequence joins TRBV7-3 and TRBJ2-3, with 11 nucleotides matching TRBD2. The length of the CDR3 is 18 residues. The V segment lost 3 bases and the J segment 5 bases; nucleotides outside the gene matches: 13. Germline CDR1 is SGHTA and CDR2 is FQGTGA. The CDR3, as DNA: TGTGCCAGCAGCTTCCAGCCCTTAGCGGGAGGGCCAGGAGATACGCAGTATTTT. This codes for CASSFQPLAGGPGDTQYF.

CDR3 sequence: CAWRAGPNTEAFF. The CDR3 bases are TGTGCCTGGAGAGCAGGCCCGAACACTGAAGCTTTCTTT. The genes are TRBV30 and TRBJ1-1, with D uncertain. The germline gives CDR1 GTSNPN, CDR2 SVGIG (reference sequence). Trimming took off 3 bases at V and 1 base at J, with 9 bases between the two ends. The CDR3 covers 13 residues.

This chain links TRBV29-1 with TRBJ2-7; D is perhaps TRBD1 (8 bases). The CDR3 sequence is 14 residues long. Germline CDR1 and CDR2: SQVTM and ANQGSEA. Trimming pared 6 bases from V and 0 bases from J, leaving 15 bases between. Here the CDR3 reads CSVATGGGSYEQYF. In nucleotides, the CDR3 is TGCAGCGTAGCAACAGGGGGGGGCTCCTACGAGCAGTACTTC.

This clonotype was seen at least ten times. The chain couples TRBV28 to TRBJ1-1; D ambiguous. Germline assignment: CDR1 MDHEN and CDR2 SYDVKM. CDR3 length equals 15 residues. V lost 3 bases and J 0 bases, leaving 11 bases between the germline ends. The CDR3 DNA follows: TGTGCCAGCAGTTTGCCGGGCCTACTGAACACTGAAGCTTTCTTT. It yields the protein CASSLPGLLNTEAFF.

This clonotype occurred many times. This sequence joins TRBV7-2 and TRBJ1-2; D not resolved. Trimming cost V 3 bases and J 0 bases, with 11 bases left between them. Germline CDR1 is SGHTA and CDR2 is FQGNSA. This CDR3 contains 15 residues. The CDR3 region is CASSFRHLANYGYTF. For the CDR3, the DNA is TGTGCCAGCAGCTTTCGACATTTAGCTAACTATGGCTACACCTTC.